A single sample is the source of the 10 T cell receptor beta chains below, sequenced in a study of T cell responses to AZD1222 COVID-19 vaccine. Generated by immunoSEQ multiplex PCR, the TCRdb table keeps only in-frame clones and is missing some. The top ten hold roughly 8.9% of the sample, which has about 120,000 clones, roughly 90% seen once. The sample in question was peripheral blood, obtained on day 0 of AZD1222 vaccination. These receptors were obtained from an adult in good health.

The genes are TRBV2 and TRBJ2-5; 14 nucleotides match TRBD2. This CDR3 comprises 15 residues. The J segment lost 7 bases and the V segment lost 5 bases, leaving 6 bases of the junction unmatched. Germline loops: CDR1 SNHLY, CDR2 FYNNEI. Here the CDR3 reads CASSRTSGRWATQYF. In DNA, the CDR3 is TGTGCCAGCAGTAGGACTAGCGGGAGGTGGGCGACCCAGTACTTC.

This clone was picked up one time. V and J are TRBV30 and TRBJ2-3; D unresolved. The CDR3 runs to 12 residues. The V gene lost 4 bases and the J gene lost 4 bases, with 9 bases spanning the gap. CDR1 GTSNPN and CDR2 SVGIG come from the germline V gene (reference sequence). The CDR3 DNA sequence: TGTGCCTGGACTAAGGGATCAGATACGCAGTATTTT. Translation gives CAWTKGSDTQYF. Variable domain in full (rest from reference TRBV30 and TRBJ2-3): SQTIHQWPATLVQPVGSPLSLECTVEGTSNPNLYWYRQAAGRGLQLLFYSVGIGQISSEVPQNLSASRPQDRQFILSSKKLLLSDSGFYLCAWTKGSDTQYFGPGTRLTVL.

The rearrangement joins TRBV5-4 to TRBJ2-2; D might be TRBD1 or TRBD2, each matching 6 bases. V gave up 5 bases and J gave up 1 base, with 15 bases separating them. The CDR3 extends over 16 amino acids. CDR1 is SGHNT, CDR2 YYREEE, per germline (reference sequence). CDR3 in amino acids: CASRPVGGRNTGELFF. The DNA for the CDR3 is TGTGCCAGCAGGCCAGTGGGGGGCAGGAACACCGGGGAGCTGTTTTTT.

V gene TRBV6-5 combines with J gene TRBJ2-1; 10 bases are a match to TRBD1. CDR3 length: 15 residues. The V and J ends lost 5 bases and 5 bases, in that order; junction bases with no gene match: 6. CDR1 MNHEY and CDR2 SVGAGI come from the germline V gene. CDR3 DNA: TGTGCCAGCAGTCCGCCGGGGACAGGGGACAATGAGCAGTTCTTC. This gives the protein CASSPPGTGDNEQFF.

The chain joins TRBV15 to TRBJ1-4; D not certain. CDR1 is LNHNV and CDR2 is YYDKDF in the germline V gene (reference sequence). V was cut by 4 bases and J by 5 bases, with 5 bases left in between. CDR3 size: 12 residues. The CDR3 DNA reads as TGTGCCACCAGCATAAGGAATGAAAAACTGTTTTTT. This encodes CATSIRNEKLFF. Variable domain in full (rest from reference TRBV15 and TRBJ1-4): DAMVIQNPRYQVTQFGKPVTLSCSQTLNHNVMYWYQQKSSQAPKLLFHYYDKDFNNEADTPDNFQSRRPNTSFCFLDIRSPGLGDTAMYLCATSIRNEKLFFGSGTQLSVL.

This sequence joins TRBV18 and TRBJ2-3, with 7 bases aligning to TRBD2. Germline CDR1 and CDR2: KGHSH and LQKENI. Trimming took 3 bases from V and 2 from J; bases not matched to a gene: 8. This CDR3 is built from 16 residues. The CDR3 DNA is TGTGCCAGCTCACCCCTCCAGGGAGGGAACACAGATACGCAGTATTTT. Its protein is CASSPLQGGNTDTQYF.

V and J are TRBV3-1 (or the pseudogene TRBV3-2) and TRBJ1-1; tentative D call: TRBD1 (5 bases). The V gene's germline CDR1 is LGHDT and CDR2 YNNKEL (reference sequence). V lost 3 bases and J lost 10, with 18 bases in between. The CDR3 has 14 residues. The CDR3 region is CASSHSGHSRGAFF. CDR3 in DNA: TGTGCCAGCAGCCATTCTGGACACTCCCGCGGAGCTTTCTTT.

This clone was picked up one time. The chain is built from TRBV28 and TRBJ1-1; D uncertain. The germline gives CDR1 MDHEN, CDR2 SYDVKM. Between the trimmed V and J ends, which lost 0 bases and 1 base, there was a span of 12 bases. The CDR3 runs 16 residues. The CDR3 DNA follows: TGTGCCAGCAGTTTATGGGAAATGGTCCAGAACACTGAAGCTTTCTTT. Protein product: CASSLWEMVQNTEAFF.

This clone showed up just a few times. The V call is TRBV27, the J call TRBJ2-7; D is possibly TRBD1 (5 bases). With 7 bases removed from V and 5 bases from J, the gap between germline ends came to 21 bases. CDR3 length: 15 amino acids. Germline V CDR1 and CDR2: MNHEY, SMNVEV (reference sequence). The CDR3 bases are TGTGCCAGCAAGCACCGCACAGGCCGTACAGACGAGCAGTACTTC. Translation gives CASKHRTGRTDEQYF.

The J gene is TRBJ1-1, the V gene TRBV5-1; 9 bases match TRBD1. The germline V gene encodes CDR1 SGHRS and CDR2 YFSETQ. The V gene end was trimmed by 5 bases and the J gene end by 1 base; junction bases not matched to a gene: 6. The CDR3 is 15 amino acids. The CDR3, as DNA: TGCGCCAGCAGTAAGGGGACAGGGAGGAACACTGAAGCTTTCTTT. Protein sequence: CASSKGTGRNTEAFF.